This T cell receptor (beta chain) was found in a study of blood T cell repertoires in COVID-19. Study context: Sites in the United States, Italy and Spain provided acute and convalescent COVID-19 samples.

The authors' processing: It was from reference gene primer amplification that nucleated cell counts were estimated. TCRdb's table, derived via immunoSEQ multiplex PCR, lists solely in-frame clones and lacks some. V and J calls and clone size come straight from that table; D and trimming were deduced from the DNA. The data hold some 230,000 clones, with about 86% observed a single time. Germline loops: CDR1 SGDLS, CDR2 YYNGEE. Trimming took off 0 bases at V and 7 bases at J, with 19 bases between the two ends. This CDR3 has 16 amino acids. This TCR came from a woman aged 25 to 39 who had recovered from COVID-19. The V and J genes are TRBV9 and TRBJ1-2; tentative D call: TRBD1 (6 bases). Sequenced sample: peripheral blood. Here the CDR3 reads CASSVASGGLHGGYTF. CDR3 bases: TGTGCCAGCAGCGTAGCTTCCGGGGGGCTTCACGGTGGCTACACCTTC.